Presented here are 6 T cell receptor beta chains from one specimen sequenced in a study of T-cell reconstitution after alpha-beta-depleted transplantation in children. The authors prepared the TCRbeta library with unique molecular identifiers. Each CDR3 protein gets one entry after TCRdb re-called the PCR reads with MiXCR. Of 500,000 or so distinct CDR3 sequences listed, approximately 32% are singletons. The sequencing here drew on PBMCs from the stem cell graft donor, taken from the stem cell graft. All receptors derive from a human donor who donated a stem cell graft to a child with aplastic anemia.

This clonotype occurred a few times. The chain joins TRBV12-3 or TRBV12-4 to TRBJ2-5; 8 bases are a match to TRBD2. Trimming at V came to 6 bases and at J to 1 base, leaving 7 bases not matched to a gene. This CDR3 has 15 residues. The CDR3 spells CASRASGPPQETQYF. The CDR3 DNA is TGTGCCAGCAGGGCTAGCGGGCCTCCCCAAGAGACCCAGTACTTC.

This clonotype was picked up a small number of times. This chain joins TRBV7-8 and TRBJ2-3; 14 bases agree with TRBD2. Losses at the gene ends were 5 bases for V and 6 bases for J; bases not matched to a gene: 10. The CDR3 covers 17 residues. Germline CDR1 SGHVS, CDR2 FQNEAQ. The chain's CDR3 is CASSRYGTSGGRDTQYF. The CDR3 DNA follows: TGTGCCAGCAGCCGATACGGGACTAGCGGGGGACGGGATACGCAGTATTTT.

This clonotype appeared a few times. The rearrangement links TRBV20-1 to TRBJ2-4, with TRBD1 matching over 7 bases. Per germline, CDR1 DFQATT and CDR2 SNEGSKA (reference sequence). V shed 6 bases, J shed 3 bases, and the junction held 11 bases outside the gene matches. The CDR3 length is 15 residues. The CDR3 loop is CSAEKRDSLKNIQYF. The CDR3 nucleotides are TGCAGTGCCGAGAAACGGGACAGCCTCAAAAACATTCAGTACTTC.

This chain joins TRBV30 and TRBJ2-1, with 12 positions matching TRBD2. CDR1 is GTSNPN and CDR2 is SVGIG in the germline V gene (reference sequence). The CDR3 consists of 17 residues. With V trimmed by 2 bases and J by 6 bases, 11 bases remained unmatched. The CDR3 bases are TGTGCCTGGAGTTTACCTAGCGGGAGGGGTAGGGCCAATGAGCAGTTCTTC. The encoded protein is CAWSLPSGRGRANEQFF.

This clonotype was detected a few times. CDR3 sequence: CASRGESYNEQFF. CDR3 bases: TGTGCCAGCAGAGGGGAGTCCTACAATGAGCAGTTCTTC. The rearrangement links TRBV12-3 or TRBV12-4 to TRBJ2-1; D assignment may be TRBD1 or TRBD2 (5 bases each). The CDR3 spans 13 residues. V shed 6 bases and J shed 1 base, with 7 bases lying between them.

This clonotype turned up a few times. The chain links TRBV19 to TRBJ1-1; D remains unclear. V lost 1 base and J 0 bases, leaving 9 bases between the germline ends. Germline CDR1 and CDR2: LNHDA and SQIVND (reference sequence). The CDR3 sequence is 15 residues long. The CDR3 region is CASSIAATLNTEAFF. The CDR3 DNA sequence: TGTGCCAGTAGTATAGCGGCGACCTTGAACACTGAAGCTTTCTTT.